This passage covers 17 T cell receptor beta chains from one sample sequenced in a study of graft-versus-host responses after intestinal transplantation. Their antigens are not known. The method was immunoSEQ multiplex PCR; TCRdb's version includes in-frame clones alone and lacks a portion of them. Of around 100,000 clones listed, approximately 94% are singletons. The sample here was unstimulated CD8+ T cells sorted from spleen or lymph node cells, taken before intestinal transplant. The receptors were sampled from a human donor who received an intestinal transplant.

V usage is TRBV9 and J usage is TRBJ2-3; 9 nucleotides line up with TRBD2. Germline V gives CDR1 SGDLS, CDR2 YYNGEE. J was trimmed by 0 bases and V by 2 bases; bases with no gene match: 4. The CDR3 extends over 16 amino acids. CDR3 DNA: TGTGCCAGCAGCGTCGGCGGGGGGGCTAGCACAGATACGCAGTATTTT. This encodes CASSVGGGASTDTQYF.

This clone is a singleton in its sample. The CDR3 region has the DNA TGTGCCAGCAGTTACCAGAGACAGGGAGATGGCTACACCTTC. This encodes CASSYQRQGDGYTF. This sequence joins TRBV6-5 and TRBJ1-2, with 7 bases aligning to TRBD1. Germline-derived CDR1 and CDR2 are MNHEY and SVGAGI. This CDR3 spans 14 amino acids. J was trimmed by 6 bases and V by 2 bases; bases with no gene match: 6.

CDR3 residues: CAISDQIAGTPSYEQYF. The CDR3 DNA reads TGTGCCATCAGTGACCAGATAGCCGGGACACCCTCCTACGAGCAGTACTTC. The chain recombines TRBV10-3 with TRBJ2-7; D is perhaps TRBD1 (6 bases). CDR3 length equals 17 residues. The V and J ends lost 3 bases and 0 bases respectively, with 18 bases between them. CDR1 and CDR2 (germline): ENHRY, SYGVKD.

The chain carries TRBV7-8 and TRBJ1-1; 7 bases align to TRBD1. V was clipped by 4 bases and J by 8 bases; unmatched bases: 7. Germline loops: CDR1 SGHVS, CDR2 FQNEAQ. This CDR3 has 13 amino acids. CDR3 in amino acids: CASSSSGGWEAFF. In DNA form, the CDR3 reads TGTGCCAGCAGCTCCTCAGGGGGTTGGGAAGCTTTCTTT.

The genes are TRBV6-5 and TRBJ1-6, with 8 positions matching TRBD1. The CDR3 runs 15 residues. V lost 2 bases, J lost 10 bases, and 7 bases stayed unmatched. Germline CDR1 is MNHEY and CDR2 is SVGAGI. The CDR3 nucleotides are TGTGCCAGCAGTTACCGGGGGACAGGTACCTCACCCCTCCACTTT. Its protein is CASSYRGTGTSPLHF.

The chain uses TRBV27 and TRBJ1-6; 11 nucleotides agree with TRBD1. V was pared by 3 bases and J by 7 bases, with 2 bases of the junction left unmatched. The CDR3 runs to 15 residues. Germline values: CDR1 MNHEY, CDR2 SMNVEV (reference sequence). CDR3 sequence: CASSFRDRGNSPLHF. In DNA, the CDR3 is TGTGCCAGCAGTTTCCGGGACAGGGGGAATTCACCCCTCCACTTT.

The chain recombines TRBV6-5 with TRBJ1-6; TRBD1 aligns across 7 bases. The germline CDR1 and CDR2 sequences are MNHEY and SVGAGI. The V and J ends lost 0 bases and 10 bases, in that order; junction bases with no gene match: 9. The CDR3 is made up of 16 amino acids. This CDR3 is CASSYSPAGGHSPLHF. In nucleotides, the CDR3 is TGTGCCAGCAGTTACTCACCAGCAGGGGGTCACTCACCCCTCCACTTT.

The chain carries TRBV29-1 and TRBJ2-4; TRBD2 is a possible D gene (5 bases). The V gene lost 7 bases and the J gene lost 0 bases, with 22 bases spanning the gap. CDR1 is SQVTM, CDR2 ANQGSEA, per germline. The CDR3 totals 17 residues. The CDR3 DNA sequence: TGCAGCGCGAGAGGGCGGGCAGAGCCTCTAGCCAAAAACATTCAGTACTTC. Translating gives CSARGRAEPLAKNIQYF. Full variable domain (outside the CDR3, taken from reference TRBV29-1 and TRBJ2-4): SAVISQKPSRDICQRGTSLTIQCQVDSQVTMMFWYRQQPGQSLTLIATANQGSEATYESGFVIDKFPISRPNLTFSTLTVSNMSPEDSSIYLCSARGRAEPLAKNIQYFGAGTRLSVL.

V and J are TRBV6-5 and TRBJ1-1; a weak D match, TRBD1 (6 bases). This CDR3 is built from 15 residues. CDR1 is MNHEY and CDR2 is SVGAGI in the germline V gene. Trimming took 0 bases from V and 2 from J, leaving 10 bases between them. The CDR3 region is CASSYSAGANTEAFF. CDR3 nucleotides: TGTGCCAGCAGTTACTCTGCAGGGGCAAACACTGAAGCTTTCTTT.

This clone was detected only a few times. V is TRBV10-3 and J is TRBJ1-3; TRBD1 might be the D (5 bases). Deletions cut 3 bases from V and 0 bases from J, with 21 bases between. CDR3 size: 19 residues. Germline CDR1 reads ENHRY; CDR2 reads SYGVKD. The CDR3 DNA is TGTGCCATCAGTGATCCGTTGACCTCGGGACGCGTCTCTGGAAACACCATATATTTT. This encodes CAISDPLTSGRVSGNTIYF.

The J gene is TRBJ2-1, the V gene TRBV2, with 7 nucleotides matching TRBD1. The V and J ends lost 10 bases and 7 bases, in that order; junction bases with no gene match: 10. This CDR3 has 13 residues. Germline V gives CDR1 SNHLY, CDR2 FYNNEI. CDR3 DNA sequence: TGTGCCACAGCAGGTAGACAGGGAAATGAGCAGTTCTTC. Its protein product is CATAGRQGNEQFF.

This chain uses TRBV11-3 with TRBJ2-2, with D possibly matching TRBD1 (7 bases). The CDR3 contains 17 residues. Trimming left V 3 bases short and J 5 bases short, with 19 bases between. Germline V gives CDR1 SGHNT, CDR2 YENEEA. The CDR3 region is CASSFIDTAGGTGELFF. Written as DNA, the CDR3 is TGTGCCAGCAGCTTCATCGACACGGCAGGGGGGACCGGGGAGCTGTTTTTT.

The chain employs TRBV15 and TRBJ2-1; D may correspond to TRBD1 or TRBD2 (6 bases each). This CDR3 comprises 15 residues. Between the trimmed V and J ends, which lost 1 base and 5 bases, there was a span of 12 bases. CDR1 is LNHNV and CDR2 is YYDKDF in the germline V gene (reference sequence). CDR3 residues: CATSRGGARDNEQFF. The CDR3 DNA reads TGTGCCACCAGCAGAGGGGGGGCGAGGGACAATGAGCAGTTCTTC. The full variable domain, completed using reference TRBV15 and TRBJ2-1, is DAMVIQNPRYQVTQFGKPVTLSCSQTLNHNVMYWYQQKSSQAPKLLFHYYDKDFNNEADTPDNFQSRRPNTSFCFLDIRSPGLGDTAMYLCATSRGGARDNEQFFGPGTRLTVL.

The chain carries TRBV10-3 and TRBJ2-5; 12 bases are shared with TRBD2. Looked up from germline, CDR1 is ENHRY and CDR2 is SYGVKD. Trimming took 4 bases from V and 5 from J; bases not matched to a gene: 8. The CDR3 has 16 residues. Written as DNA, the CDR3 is TGTGCCATCAGTGGTACTAGCGGGGGGATCACGGAGACCCAGTACTTC. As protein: CAISGTSGGITETQYF.

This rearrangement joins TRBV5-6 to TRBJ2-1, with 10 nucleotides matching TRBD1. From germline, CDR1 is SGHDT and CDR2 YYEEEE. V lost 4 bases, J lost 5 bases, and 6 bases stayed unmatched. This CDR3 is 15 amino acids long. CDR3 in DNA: TGTGCCAGCAGCGCCGGCGGGACAGGGGACAATGAGCAGTTCTTC. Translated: CASSAGGTGDNEQFF. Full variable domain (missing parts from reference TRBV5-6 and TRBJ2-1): DAGVTQSPTHLIKTRGQQVTLRCSPKSGHDTVSWYQQALGQGPQFIFQYYEEEERQRGNFPDRFSGHQFPNYSSELNVNALLLGDSALYLCASSAGGTGDNEQFFGPGTRLTVL.

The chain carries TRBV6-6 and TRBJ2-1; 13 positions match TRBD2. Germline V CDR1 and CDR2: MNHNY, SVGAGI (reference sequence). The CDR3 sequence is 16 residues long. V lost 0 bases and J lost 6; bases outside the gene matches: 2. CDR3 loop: CASSYSLAGGLNEQFF. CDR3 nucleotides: TGTGCCAGCAGTTACTCACTAGCGGGGGGGCTCAATGAGCAGTTCTTC.

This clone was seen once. CDR3 sequence (DNA): TGTGCCAGCACCCAAGCAGGCAGATTGAACACTGAAGCTTTCTTT. This translates into CASTQAGRLNTEAFF. The genes are TRBV9 and TRBJ1-1; no clear D gene. This CDR3 region has 15 residues. In germline, CDR1 is SGDLS, CDR2 YYNGEE. V was pared by 6 bases and J by 0 bases, with 15 bases between.